Included here is one T cell receptor beta chain sequence, with context. Each population, CD4+ and CD8+ cells, was isolated by positive magnetic bead selection and checked for purity by flow cytometry. This record comes from a study of somatic mutations in cytotoxic T cells in rheumatoid arthritis. Clones were sequenced by immunoSEQ multiplex PCR, and TCRdb holds only the in-frame ones, with some missing. The repertoire holds around 14,000 clones, with about nine tenths as singletons. The CDR3 sequence is 15 residues long. V trimming: 4 bases; J trimming: 6 bases; junction bases outside the gene matches: 2. Germline V lookup: CDR1 SGHNT, CDR2 YENEEA.

The chain is built from TRBV11-3 and TRBJ2-2; 13 bases match TRBD2. The sequenced sample consisted of CD4+ T cells sorted from blood. This sequence was found in a man in his sixties or seventies with rheumatoid arthritis. The CDR3 loop is CASSSGTSGAGELFF. In DNA form, the CDR3 reads TGTGCCAGCAGCTCAGGGACTAGCGGGGCCGGGGAGCTGTTTTTT.